These T cell receptor beta chains were read from a single sample in a study of CD8+ T cells in alopecia areata. Only in-frame clones appear in the TCRdb table, and some are missing; sequencing was by immunoSEQ multiplex PCR. The sample carries about 270,000 clones, around three fifths recorded once. Sequencing used CD4+ T cells sorted from blood, obtained at roughly week 53, from a patient treated with tofacitinib. These receptors were taken from a human donor with alopecia areata. Each CDR3 is given with its conserved first and last residue. Each record gives: V gene, D gene, CDR3 length, J gene, CDR3 protein. A D gene is named only where the DNA matches it firmly.

TRBV5-4	TRBD1	14	TRBJ2-5	CASSMGQGWETQYF
TRBV30	-	14	TRBJ1-2	CAWSGTGMVYGYTF
TRBV29-1	-	13	TRBJ2-5	CSVVDSTQETQYF
TRBV27	-	16	TRBJ1-2	CASSPTPPPLDYGYTF
TRBV19	-	13	TRBJ1-6	CASSLQANSPLHF
TRBV5-6	-	12	TRBJ1-6	CASSAGGSPLHF
TRBV6-6	TRBD1	14	TRBJ1-1	CASSQQGRDTEAFF
TRBV29-1	-	12	TRBJ1-2	CSVEQGLDGYTF
TRBV11-2	TRBD1	16	TRBJ2-5	CASSPTGTGVMETQYF
TRBV6-1	TRBD2	15	TRBJ2-3	CASSEGTSGDDTQYF
TRBV29-1	-	11	TRBJ1-2	CSVEGTVGYTF
TRBV6-5	-	13	TRBJ2-7	CASSYSLGYEQYF
TRBV5-1	-	15	TRBJ1-2	CASSAGTNSIYGYTF
TRBV29-1	-	11	TRBJ1-1	CSVEHSLEAFF
TRBV4-3	TRBD2	15	TRBJ2-5	CASSQRLADQETQYF
TRBV5-1	TRBD1	14	TRBJ2-7	CASARTGGNHEQYF
TRBV27	TRBD2	16	TRBJ2-1	CASSPRLAGGHNEQFF
TRBV5-1	-	15	TRBJ2-1	CASSPLAGTYNEQFF
TRBV30	-	11	TRBJ2-3	CAWSPGVAPYF
TRBV5-1	-	14	TRBJ2-5	CASSSRDLRETQYF
TRBV7-9	-	13	TRBJ2-5	CASSERLGAAQYF
TRBV5-6	TRBD1	14	TRBJ2-3	CASSTGQGTDTQYF
TRBV7-2	-	17	TRBJ1-6	CASSFPTGSSYNSPLHF
TRBV30	TRBD2	17	TRBJ2-5	CAWSGRRTSGVRETQYF
TRBV6-5	-	13	TRBJ2-1	CASTASGANEQFF
TRBV30	TRBD1	15	TRBJ2-7	CAWSVQTGMFNEQYF
TRBV10-3	-	14	TRBJ2-5	CAISDRRGEETQYF
TRBV19	TRBD1	18	TRBJ2-6	CASRPGRDRGGGANVLTF
TRBV15	-	12	TRBJ2-5	CATSRDAETQYF
TRBV7-2	-	16	TRBJ1-6	CASSLGLIAGHSPLHF
TRBV7-2	TRBD1	14	TRBJ2-7	CASSSYGTGREQYF
TRBV30	TRBD2	15	TRBJ2-5	CAWSGRGGRQETQYF
TRBV7-9	TRBD2	16	TRBJ2-1	CASSGSSGGPYNEQFF
TRBV30	-	13	TRBJ2-3	CAWLGTSTDTQYF
TRBV2	TRBD2	17	TRBJ2-2	CAVGGSGKDSNTGELFF
TRBV6-6	-	12	TRBJ2-7	CATSQGGYEQYF
TRBV30	TRBD1	14	TRBJ1-1	CAWRPPGGGTEAFF
TRBV29-1	-	12	TRBJ2-5	CSVGTPQETQYF
TRBV11-1	TRBD1	14	TRBJ2-1	CASSYDRVGNEQFF
TRBV7-2	-	14	TRBJ2-3	CASSLDGNTDTQYF
TRBV29-1	-	13	TRBJ2-2	CSVGDPQPGELFF
TRBV30	-	14	TRBJ1-2	CAWRSEMPNYGYTF
TRBV29-1	-	14	TRBJ2-5	CSVLRGLGGETQYF
TRBV7-9	TRBD2	14	TRBJ2-5	CASSPGLAGETQYF
TRBV19	-	14	TRBJ2-2	CASTTDPNTGELFF
TRBV30	-	14	TRBJ1-2	CAWSAARGVGGYTF
TRBV5-1	-	13	TRBJ2-5	CASSFGAEETQYF